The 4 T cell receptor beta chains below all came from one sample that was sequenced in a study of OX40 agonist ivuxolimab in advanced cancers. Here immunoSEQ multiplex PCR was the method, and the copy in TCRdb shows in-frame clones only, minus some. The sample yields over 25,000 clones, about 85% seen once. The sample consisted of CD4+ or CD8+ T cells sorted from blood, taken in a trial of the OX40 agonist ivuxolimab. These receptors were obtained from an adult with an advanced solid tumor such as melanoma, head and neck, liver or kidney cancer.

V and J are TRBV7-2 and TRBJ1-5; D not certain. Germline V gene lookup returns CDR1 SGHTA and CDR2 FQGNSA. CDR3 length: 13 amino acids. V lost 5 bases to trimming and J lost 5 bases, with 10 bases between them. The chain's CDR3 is CASSLHIHQPQHF. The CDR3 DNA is TGTGCCAGCAGCCTCCATATACATCAGCCCCAGCATTTT.

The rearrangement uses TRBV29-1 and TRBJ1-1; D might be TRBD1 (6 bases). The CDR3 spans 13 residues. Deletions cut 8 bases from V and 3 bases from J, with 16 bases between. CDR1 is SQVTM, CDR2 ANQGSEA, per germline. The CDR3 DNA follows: TGCAGCTTGGGGGGAAGGGGGTACACTGAAGCTTTCTTT. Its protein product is CSLGGRGYTEAFF.

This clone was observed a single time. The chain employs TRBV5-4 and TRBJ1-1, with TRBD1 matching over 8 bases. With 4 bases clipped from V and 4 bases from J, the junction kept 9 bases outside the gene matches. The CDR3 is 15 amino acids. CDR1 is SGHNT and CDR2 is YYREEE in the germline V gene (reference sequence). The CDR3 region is CASSDSTGASTEAFF. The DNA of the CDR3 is TGTGCCAGCAGCGATTCGACAGGGGCCAGCACTGAAGCTTTCTTT.

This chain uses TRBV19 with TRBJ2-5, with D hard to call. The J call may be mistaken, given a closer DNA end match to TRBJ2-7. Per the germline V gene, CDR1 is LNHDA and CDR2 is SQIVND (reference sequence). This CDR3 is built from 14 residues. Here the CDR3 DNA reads TGTGCCAGTACCGCCGGCGGCACCTCCTACGAGCAGTACTTC. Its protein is CASTAGGTSYEQYF.